The 17 T cell receptor beta chains below were found in one sample sequenced in a study of identical twins. TCRdb reprocessed the 5' RACE reads with MiXCR, giving one entry per CDR3 protein. The table includes about 210,000 distinct CDR3 sequences, approximately 9% detected once. Sequencing was performed on memory (CD45RO+) T cells sorted from blood. Receptors were obtained from a woman aged 18-35 years in good health.

This sequence joins TRBV30 and TRBJ2-6; unclear D gene. V was trimmed by 2 bases and J by 4 bases, leaving 3 bases between them. This CDR3 region has 12 residues. Germline V lookup: CDR1 GTSNPN, CDR2 SVGIG (reference sequence). The CDR3 coding sequence is TGTGCCTGGAGTTGGGGGGCCAACGTCCTGACTTTC. Protein: CAWSWGANVLTF.

This clonotype was counted a few times. The chain employs TRBV25-1 and TRBJ1-2; the D is unclear. Germline CDR1 reads MGHDK; CDR2 reads SYGVNS. This CDR3 comprises 11 residues. Trimming shortened V by 3 bases and J by 3 bases, and 2 bases separated the two germline ends. The CDR3: CASSEYYGYTF. The CDR3 nucleotides read TGTGCCAGCAGTGAGTACTATGGCTACACCTTC.

CDR3 coding DNA: TGTGCCAGCTCACCACCAGCCGATCGGGCTGAAGCTTTCTTT. Protein sequence: CASSPPADRAEAFF. This chain connects TRBV18 to TRBJ1-1; no reliable D call. Trimming stripped 0 bases from V and 6 bases from J, with 11 bases between. Germline V gene data show CDR1 as KGHSH and CDR2 as LQKENI. This CDR3 has 14 residues.

The chain recombines TRBV6-5 with TRBJ2-7, with TRBD1 as a possible D gene (7 bases). This CDR3 comprises 13 residues. Trimming left V 4 bases short and J 7 bases short, with 14 bases between. Looked up from germline, CDR1 is MNHEY and CDR2 is SVGAGI. The CDR3 region is CASSSRGVGEQYF. CDR3 DNA: TGTGCCAGCAGTTCCAGGGGGGTAGGGGAGCAGTACTTC.

This clonotype turned up a few times. The chain recombines TRBV7-9 with TRBJ1-4, with 7 nucleotides matching TRBD1. J lost 8 bases, V lost 5 bases, and 11 bases had no gene match. This CDR3 region has 15 residues. Germline assignment: CDR1 SEHNR and CDR2 FQNEAQ (reference sequence). The CDR3 is CASSPGTDWGEKLFF. CDR3 sequence (DNA): TGTGCCAGCAGCCCAGGGACAGACTGGGGAGAAAAACTGTTTTTT. The complete variable domain, with remaining parts taken from reference TRBV7-9 and TRBJ1-4, reads DTGVSQNPRHKITKRGQNVTFRCDPISEHNRLYWYRQTLGQGPEFLTYFQNEAQLEKSRLLSDRFSAERPKGSFSTLEIQRTEQGDSAMYLCASSPGTDWGEKLFFGSGTQLSVL.

Many counts were recorded for this clonotype. This chain connects TRBV15 to TRBJ2-1; D tentatively reads TRBD1 or TRBD2 (5 bases each). The CDR3 is 12 amino acids. CDR1 and CDR2 (germline): LNHNV, YYDKDF (reference sequence). The V and J ends lost 1 base and 12 bases respectively, with 10 bases between them. The CDR3, as DNA: TGTGCCACCAGCAGAGCCAGGGACGGGCAGTTCTTC. Protein sequence: CATSRARDGQFF. The entire variable domain, with the rest obtained from reference TRBV15 and TRBJ2-1, is as follows: DAMVIQNPRYQVTQFGKPVTLSCSQTLNHNVMYWYQQKSSQAPKLLFHYYDKDFNNEADTPDNFQSRRPNTSFCFLDIRSPGLGDTAMYLCATSRARDGQFFGPGTRLTVL.

This clonotype was counted many times. V usage is TRBV29-1 and J usage is TRBJ2-2, with D perhaps matching TRBD1 (5 bases). CDR3 length: 12 amino acids. The V end was cut by 6 bases, the J end by 5 bases, with 10 bases between. Germline-derived CDR1 and CDR2 are SQVTM and ANQGSEA. CDR3 nucleotide sequence: TGCAGCGTGCAAAAGGGGACCGGGGAGCTGTTTTTT. This codes for CSVQKGTGELFF.

This clonotype has at least ten counts. The chain uses TRBV4-3 and TRBJ2-7; D may be TRBD1 (6 bases). The V and J ends lost 3 bases and 3 bases respectively, with 9 bases between them. The CDR3 totals 13 residues. Germline CDR1 and CDR2: LGHNA and YSLEER. The CDR3 DNA follows: TGCGCCAGCAGCCAGGAACAGGGCTACGAGCAGTACTTC. Encoded protein: CASSQEQGYEQYF.

The genes are TRBV7-9 and TRBJ2-7, with a possible D match to TRBD2 (6 bases). The germline gives CDR1 SEHNR, CDR2 FQNEAQ (reference sequence). V lost 5 bases to trimming and J lost 6 bases, with 11 bases between them. CDR3 size: 12 residues. CDR3 bases: TGTGCCAGCAGCCCACTAGCATCCGAGCAGTACTTC. As protein: CASSPLASEQYF.

This clonotype appeared many times. V and J are TRBV12-3 or TRBV12-4 and TRBJ2-2; 10 bases agree with TRBD2. The CDR3 spans 15 residues. J was trimmed by 12 bases and V by 5 bases; bases with no gene match: 12. Written as DNA, the CDR3 is TGTGCCAGCAGTCTGCCGGGACTAGCGCGTCGGCAGCTGTTTTTT. This translates into CASSLPGLARRQLFF.

This clonotype was observed a few times. The chain joins TRBV15 to TRBJ1-1; maybe TRBD1 (5 bases). CDR3 length: 14 residues. The V gene's germline CDR1 is LNHNV and CDR2 YYDKDF (reference sequence). Deletions cut 2 bases from V and 7 bases from J, with 14 bases between. The CDR3 coding sequence is TGTGCCACCAGCAGACGCTACGGACAACTTGAAGCTTTCTTT. The encoded protein is CATSRRYGQLEAFF.

This sequence joins TRBV11-1 and TRBJ1-2; D ambiguous. The CDR3 has 14 amino acids. The V and J ends lost 0 bases and 0 bases respectively, with 5 bases between them. Germline-derived CDR1 and CDR2 are SGHAT and FQDESV (reference sequence). The CDR3 reads CASSLADSNYGYTF. The CDR3 nucleotides are TGTGCCAGCAGCTTAGCGGACTCTAACTATGGCTACACCTTC.

This clonotype has a handful of counts. CDR3 region: CASSLARGGGSPLHF. CDR3 DNA sequence: TGTGCCAGCAGCTTAGCGAGGGGTGGTGGATCACCCCTCCACTTT. This chain links TRBV7-6 with TRBJ1-6; the D gene is possibly TRBD1 (5 bases). Trimming shortened V by 0 bases and J by 10 bases, and 13 bases separated the two germline ends. Germline CDR1 and CDR2: SGHVS and FNYEAQ. The length of the CDR3 is 15 residues. Together with reference TRBV7-6 and TRBJ1-6, the CDR3 gives the full variable domain: GAGVSQSPRYKVTKRGQDVALRCDPISGHVSLYWYRQALGQGPEFLTYFNYEAQQDKSGLPNDRFSAERPEGSISTLTIQRTEQRDSAMYRCASSLARGGGSPLHFGNGTRLTVT.

The chain links TRBV20-1 to TRBJ1-1, with D perhaps matching TRBD1 (5 bases). CDR1 and CDR2 (germline): DFQATT, SNEGSKA (reference sequence). The CDR3 runs to 13 residues. Trimming removed 2 bases at V and 5 bases at J, with 12 bases between. The CDR3 region has the DNA TGCAGTGCTAGACGGGACGAGGAGACTGAAGCTTTCTTT. It encodes CSARRDEETEAFF.

The chain employs TRBV20-1 and TRBJ2-2; 8 bases map to TRBD2. The CDR3 extends over 17 amino acids. Germline loops: CDR1 DFQATT, CDR2 SNEGSKA (reference sequence). V trimming: 2 bases; J trimming: 4 bases; junction bases outside the gene matches: 12. CDR3 protein: CSARRGSGGPGTGELFF. The DNA of the CDR3 is TGCAGTGCTAGAAGGGGCTCGGGGGGGCCGGGCACCGGGGAGCTGTTTTTT.

This clonotype was seen more than once but under ten times. The V and J genes are TRBV5-1 and TRBJ2-3; no clear D gene. Germline CDR1 is SGHRS and CDR2 is YFSETQ. This CDR3 has 16 amino acids. The germline V and J ends were trimmed by 5 bases and 0 bases, with 16 bases remaining between them. In DNA form, the CDR3 reads TGCGCCAGCAGGGTTGAAGCAGTGAGGAGCACAGATACGCAGTATTTT. Translation gives CASRVEAVRSTDTQYF.

In this sample, this clonotype turned up a few times. The chain employs TRBV4-2 and TRBJ2-7; D remains unclear. The V end lost 3 bases, the J end lost 3 bases, and 9 bases lay between the germline ends. The CDR3 is 13 residues long. From germline, CDR1 is LGHNA and CDR2 YNFKEQ. Here the CDR3 DNA reads TGTGCCAGCAGCCAGGGCGGCTACTACGAGCAGTACTTC. It encodes CASSQGGYYEQYF.